This T cell receptor (beta chain) was found in a study of blood T cell repertoires in COVID-19. As for the study in general: The cDNA or gDNA used as material had been derived from T cells, B-cell-depleted T cells, or PBMCs.

The assay was immunoSEQ multiplex PCR, and TCRdb's table has in-frame clones only and misses some. This table has hundreds of thousands of clones, 87% appearing once. Source material: peripheral blood. This clonotype was sampled from a woman aged 50 to 65 who had recovered from COVID-19.

The CDR3 protein is CASSSGLAGSADTQYF. The CDR3 DNA follows: TGCGCCAGCAGCTCCGGACTAGCGGGAAGTGCAGATACGCAGTATTTT. The chain is built from TRBV5-1 and TRBJ2-3; the match to TRBD2 covers 12 bases. Germline CDR1 SGHRS, CDR2 YFSETQ. The CDR3 totals 16 residues. V trimming: 3 bases; J trimming: 4 bases; junction bases outside the gene matches: 6.